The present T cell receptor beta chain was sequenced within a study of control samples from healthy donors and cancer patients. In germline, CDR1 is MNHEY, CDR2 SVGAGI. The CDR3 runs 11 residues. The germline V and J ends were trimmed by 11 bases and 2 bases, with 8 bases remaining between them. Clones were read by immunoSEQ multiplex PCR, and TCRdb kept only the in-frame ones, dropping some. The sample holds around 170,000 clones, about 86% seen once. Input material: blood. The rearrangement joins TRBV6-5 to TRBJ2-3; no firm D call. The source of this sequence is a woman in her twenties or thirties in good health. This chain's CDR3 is CAASSTDTQYF. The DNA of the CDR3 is TGTGCCGCGTCCTCCACAGATACGCAGTATTTT.